These T cell receptor beta chains were read from a single sample in a study of blood T cell repertoires in COVID-19. Repertoires were generated with immunoSEQ multiplex PCR, while TCRdb's copy carries only in-frame clones and drops some. Of approximately 150,000 clones in the sample, over 80% were seen once. The material sequenced was peripheral blood. The receptors here all came from a woman between 45 and 60 years old with acute or convalescent COVID-19. Both conserved end residues are part of each CDR3.

V gene	CDR3 length	J gene	CDR3 protein
TRBV19	16	TRBJ2-3	CASSTPGLSWMDTQYF
TRBV9	14	TRBJ2-1	CASSVVTGNFEQFF
TRBV28	16	TRBJ2-3	CASSPSGTGEADTQYF
TRBV27	16	TRBJ1-5	CASSLGPEGSNQPQHF
TRBV27	15	TRBJ2-2	CASSFSTGNTGELFF
TRBV29-1	15	TRBJ1-1	CTVEGGSRSYTEAFF
TRBV28	15	TRBJ2-3	CASSSGLRGMYTQYF
TRBV9	15	TRBJ1-2	CASSARDREDYGYTF
TRBV5-6	16	TRBJ1-1	CASSLAPGHLEPEAFF
TRBV6-5	16	TRBJ1-3	CASSYFRDFSGNTIYF
TRBV25-1	14	TRBJ2-1	CASSRLAGYNEQFF
TRBV5-4	14	TRBJ2-7	CASSFVGTSYEQYF
TRBV7-2	13	TRBJ1-1	CASSFSMNTEAFF
TRBV2	17	TRBJ2-7	CASSPVVAGPFRYEQYF
TRBV6-1	15	TRBJ1-5	CASSEGGLGNQPQHF
TRBV27	16	TRBJ1-5	CASSRGTGYSNQPQHF